Listed below are T cell receptor beta chains from one sample, sequenced in a study of T cells after yellow fever vaccination. TCRdb re-called the 5' RACE reads through MiXCR, storing one row per CDR3 protein. The sample contains about 430,000 distinct CDR3 sequences, approximately 18% of which appear only once. The source was PBMCs, collected before the yellow fever booster vaccination. The receptors derive from a man younger than 35 who received the YFV17D yellow fever vaccine. Each CDR3 is given with its conserved first and last residue.

j_call,v_call,cdr3_aa
TRBJ1-2,TRBV6-1,CASSVQGVAYGYTF
TRBJ2-3,TRBV2,CASEGRTTDTQYF
TRBJ1-1,TRBV2,CASTGQMNTEAFF
TRBJ2-1,TRBV4-1,CASSYSGGAQGEQFF
TRBJ1-4,TRBV4-1,CASSQVQGEEKLFF
TRBJ2-3,TRBV12-3/TRBV12-4,CASSSSGGTTDTQYF
TRBJ2-5,TRBV2,CAGYTSGEETQYF
TRBJ2-7,TRBV6-5,CASSYSLGPYEQYF
TRBJ1-6,TRBV3-1,CASSHGTNSPLHF
TRBJ2-5,TRBV12-3/TRBV12-4,CASSFSAGGQETQYF
TRBJ1-1,TRBV12-3/TRBV12-4,CASSWGGARTEAFF
TRBJ2-2,TRBV24-1,CATSDPINTGELFF
TRBJ2-5,TRBV7-8,CASSSLTAGKETQYF
TRBJ2-7,TRBV6-2/TRBV6-3,CANGTKTYEQYF
TRBJ2-2,TRBV4-1,CASSQLPRPNTGELFF
TRBJ1-1,TRBV27,CASSRRFGVGTEAFF
TRBJ2-4,TRBV12-3/TRBV12-4,CASSLGGVRKNIQYF
TRBJ1-3,TRBV28,CASRKGLLSGNTIYF
TRBJ2-3,TRBV5-4,CASSGGGSVRLTQYF
TRBJ2-3,TRBV20-1,CSAQARGSGRTDTQYF
TRBJ2-5,TRBV7-2,CASSLASGVAGTQETQYF
TRBJ2-5,TRBV25-1,CASEINRPGETQYF
TRBJ1-5,TRBV7-9,CASSLDGGGNQPQHF
TRBJ1-2,TRBV4-1,CASSQEPKSNYGYTF
TRBJ1-3,TRBV4-1,CASSQVTGGGNTIYF
TRBJ1-1,TRBV6-2/TRBV6-3,CASTENTEAFF
TRBJ2-1,TRBV7-4,CASTLSRSSSYNEQFF
TRBJ1-2,TRBV6-2/TRBV6-3,CASRSRTAFYGYTF
TRBJ2-3,TRBV18,CASSPSLLRAGDTQYF
TRBJ2-6,TRBV4-1,CASSQEGLKDGANVLTF
TRBJ1-1,TRBV29-1,CSVAVNTEAFF
TRBJ2-1,TRBV6-5,CASSYGTGVEQFF
TRBJ1-1,TRBV29-1,CSVVGGSMEAFF
TRBJ2-2,TRBV10-3,CAISARDGGVGELFF
TRBJ1-1,TRBV6-4,CASSDHTGVGTEAFF
TRBJ2-5,TRBV7-8,CASSLGLVLETQYF
TRBJ2-2,TRBV5-1,CASSPTPGGAIGELFF
TRBJ1-2,TRBV3-1,CASSQTETSVYGYTF
TRBJ1-2,TRBV6-5,CASSYAGTAAGYTF
TRBJ2-3,TRBV7-2,CASSLFPADTQYF
TRBJ1-1,TRBV5-5,CASSLGSGQEAFF
TRBJ2-3,TRBV5-1,CASSLRTSGGDTDTQYF
TRBJ1-2,TRBV7-2,CASSFRPDYGYTF